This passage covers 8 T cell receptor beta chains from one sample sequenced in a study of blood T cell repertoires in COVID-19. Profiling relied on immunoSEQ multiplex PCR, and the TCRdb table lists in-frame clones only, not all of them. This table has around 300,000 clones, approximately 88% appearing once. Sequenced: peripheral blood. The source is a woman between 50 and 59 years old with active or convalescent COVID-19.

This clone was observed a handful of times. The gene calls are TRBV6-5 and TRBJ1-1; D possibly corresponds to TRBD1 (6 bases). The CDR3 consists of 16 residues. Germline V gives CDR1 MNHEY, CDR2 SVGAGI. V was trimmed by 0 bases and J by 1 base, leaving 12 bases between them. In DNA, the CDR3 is TGTGCCAGCAGTTACTCCTCCCAGGGGCGGAACACTGAAGCTTTCTTT. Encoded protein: CASSYSSQGRNTEAFF.

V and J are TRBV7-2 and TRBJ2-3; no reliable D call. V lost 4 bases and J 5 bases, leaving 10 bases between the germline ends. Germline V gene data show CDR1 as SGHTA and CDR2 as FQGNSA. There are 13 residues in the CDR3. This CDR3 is CASSSVSLDTQYF. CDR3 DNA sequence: TGTGCCAGCAGCTCCGTTAGTTTAGATACGCAGTATTTT.

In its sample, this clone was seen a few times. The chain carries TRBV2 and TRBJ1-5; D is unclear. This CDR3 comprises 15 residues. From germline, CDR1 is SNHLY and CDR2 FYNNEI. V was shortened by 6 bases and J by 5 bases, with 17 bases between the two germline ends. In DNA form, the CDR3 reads TGTGCCAGCAGGGATGACATGTCGGGAGATCAGCCCCAGCATTTT. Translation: CASRDDMSGDQPQHF.

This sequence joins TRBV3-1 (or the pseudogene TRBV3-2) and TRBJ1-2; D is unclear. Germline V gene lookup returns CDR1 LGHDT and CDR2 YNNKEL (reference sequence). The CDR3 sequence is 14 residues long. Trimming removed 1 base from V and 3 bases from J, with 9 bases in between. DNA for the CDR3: TGTGCCAGCAGCCAAGGAGGCCCGGACTATGGCTACACCTTC. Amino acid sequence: CASSQGGPDYGYTF.

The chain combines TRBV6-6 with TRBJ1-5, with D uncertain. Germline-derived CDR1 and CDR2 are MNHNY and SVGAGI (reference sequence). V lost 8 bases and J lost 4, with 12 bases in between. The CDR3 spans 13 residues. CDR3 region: CASEPRLNQPQHF. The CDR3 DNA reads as TGTGCCAGCGAGCCCAGACTGAATCAGCCCCAGCATTTT.

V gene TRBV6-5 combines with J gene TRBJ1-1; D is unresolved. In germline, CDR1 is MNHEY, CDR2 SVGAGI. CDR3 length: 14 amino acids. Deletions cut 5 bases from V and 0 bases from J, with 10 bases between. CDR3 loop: CASSHDMLNTEAFF. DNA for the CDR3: TGTGCCAGCAGTCACGACATGTTGAACACTGAAGCTTTCTTT.

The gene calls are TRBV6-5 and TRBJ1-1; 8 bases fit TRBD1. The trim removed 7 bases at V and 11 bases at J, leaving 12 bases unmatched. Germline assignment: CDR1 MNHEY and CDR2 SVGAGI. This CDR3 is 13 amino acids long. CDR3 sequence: CASIGTGQVDAFF. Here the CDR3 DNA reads TGTGCCAGCATCGGGACAGGCCAGGTTGATGCTTTCTTT.

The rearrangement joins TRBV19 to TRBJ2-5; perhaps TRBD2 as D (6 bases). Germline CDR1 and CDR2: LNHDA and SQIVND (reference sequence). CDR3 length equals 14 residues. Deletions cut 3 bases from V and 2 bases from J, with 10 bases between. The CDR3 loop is CASSIGGRQETQYF. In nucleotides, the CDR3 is TGTGCCAGTAGTATCGGGGGAAGACAAGAGACCCAGTACTTC. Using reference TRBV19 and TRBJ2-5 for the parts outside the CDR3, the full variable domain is DGGITQSPKYLFRKEGQNVTLSCEQNLNHDAMYWYRQDPGQGLRLIYYSQIVNDFQKGDIAEGYSVSREKKESFPLTVTSAQKNPTAFYLCASSIGGRQETQYFGPGTRLLVL.